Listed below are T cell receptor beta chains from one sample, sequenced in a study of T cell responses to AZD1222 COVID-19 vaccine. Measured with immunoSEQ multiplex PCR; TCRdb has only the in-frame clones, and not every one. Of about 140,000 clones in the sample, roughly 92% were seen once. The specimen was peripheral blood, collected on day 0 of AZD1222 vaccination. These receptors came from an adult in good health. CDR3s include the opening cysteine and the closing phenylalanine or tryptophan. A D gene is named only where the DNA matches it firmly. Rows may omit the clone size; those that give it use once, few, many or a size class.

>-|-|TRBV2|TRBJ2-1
CASTRGKTRPYNEQFF
TGTGCCAGCACGAGGGGTAAGACTAGACCCTACAATGAGCAGTTCTTC
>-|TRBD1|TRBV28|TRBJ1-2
CASSLGQYGYTF
TGTGCCAGCAGTCTGGGACAGTATGGCTACACCTTC
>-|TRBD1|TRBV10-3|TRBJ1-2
CAIRGQGLNGYTF
TGTGCCATCAGAGGACAGGGGTTGAATGGCTACACCTTC
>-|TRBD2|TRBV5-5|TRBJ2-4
CASSFFQGLVKNIQYF
TGTGCCAGCAGCTTTTTCCAGGGACTAGTGAAAAACATTCAGTACTTC
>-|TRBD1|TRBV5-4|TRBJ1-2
CASSLVTGGYYGYTF
TGTGCCAGCAGCTTGGTTACAGGGGGCTACTATGGCTACACCTTC
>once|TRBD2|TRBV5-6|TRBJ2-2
CASSPQTSGRALDTGELFF
TGTGCCAGCAGCCCTCAGACTAGCGGGAGGGCCCTCGACACCGGGGAGCTGTTTTTT
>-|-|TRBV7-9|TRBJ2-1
CASSLRYGTSPHEQFF
TGTGCCAGCAGCTTACGGTACGGGACCAGCCCCCATGAGCAGTTCTTC
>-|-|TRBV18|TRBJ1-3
CASSPPGFSGNTIYF
TGTGCCAGCTCACCACCGGGCTTCTCTGGAAACACCATATATTTT
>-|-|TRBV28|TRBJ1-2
CASGSLYGYTF
TGTGCCAGCGGGAGTTTATATGGCTACACCTTC
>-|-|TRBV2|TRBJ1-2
CASRTGLNYGYTF
TGTGCCAGCAGAACGGGACTAAACTATGGCTACACCTTC
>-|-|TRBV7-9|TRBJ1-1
CASSPPGRETEAFF
TGTGCCAGCAGTCCGCCCGGACGCGAAACTGAAGCTTTCTTT
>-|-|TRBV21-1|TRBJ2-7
CASNCSSGSGEQYF
TGTGCCAGCAATTGTTCTAGCGGGAGTGGCGAGCAGTACTTC
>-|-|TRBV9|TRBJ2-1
CASSVQRDTPNEQFF
TGTGCCAGCAGCGTTCAGCGGGACACCCCCAATGAGCAGTTCTTC
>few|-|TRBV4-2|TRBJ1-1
CASSQEDGSPTEAFF
TGTGCCAGCAGCCAAGAGGACGGCAGTCCCACTGAAGCTTTCTTT
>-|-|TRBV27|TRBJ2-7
CASSLSPGTPSYEQYF
TGTGCCAGCAGTTTATCCCCCGGGACGCCCTCCTACGAGCAGTACTTC
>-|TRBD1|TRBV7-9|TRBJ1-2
CASSSPTGEVGGYTF
TGTGCCAGCAGCTCCCCCACAGGGGAAGTTGGTGGCTACACCTTC
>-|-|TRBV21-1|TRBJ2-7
CASSKREGASYEQYF
TGTGCCAGCAGCAAACGTGAGGGGGCGAGTTACGAGCAGTACTTC
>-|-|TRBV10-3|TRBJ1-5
CAISERGDQPQHF
TGTGCCATCAGTGAGAGAGGGGATCAGCCCCAGCATTTT
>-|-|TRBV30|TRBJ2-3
CAWSREGHTDTQYF
TGTGCCTGGTCAAGGGAAGGGCACACAGATACGCAGTATTTT
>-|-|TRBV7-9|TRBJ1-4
CASSPWGRKSATNEKLFF
TGTGCCAGCAGCCCCTGGGGCCGTAAGAGTGCAACTAATGAAAAACTGTTTTTT
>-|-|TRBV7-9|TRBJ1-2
CASSRPRTTNYGYTF
TGTGCCAGCAGCCGACCCCGCACAACTAACTATGGCTACACCTTC
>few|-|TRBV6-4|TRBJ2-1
CASSDSPHNEQFF
TGTGCCAGCAGTGACTCCCCCCACAATGAGCAGTTCTTC
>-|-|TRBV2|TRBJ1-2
CASRRWDPEGYGYTF
TGTGCCAGCAGGAGATGGGACCCGGAGGGATATGGCTACACCTTC
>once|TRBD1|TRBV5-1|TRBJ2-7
CASNLDRGDEQYF
TGCGCCAGCAACCTGGACAGGGGTGACGAGCAGTACTTC
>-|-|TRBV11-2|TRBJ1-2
CASRDSANYGYTF
TGTGCCAGCAGGGACAGTGCGAACTATGGCTACACCTTC
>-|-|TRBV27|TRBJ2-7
CASRRVGSYEQYF
TGTGCCAGCCGACGGGTAGGATCCTACGAGCAGTACTTC
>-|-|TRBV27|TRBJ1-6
CASSYRAKTSNSPLHF
TGTGCCAGCAGTTACAGGGCGAAGACGAGTAATTCACCCCTCCACTTT
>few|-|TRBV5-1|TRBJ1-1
CASSLDGGEDTEAFF
TGCGCCAGCAGCTTGGATGGGGGGGAGGACACTGAAGCTTTCTTT
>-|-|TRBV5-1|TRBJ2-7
CASSSPDRPRGEQYF
TGCGCCAGCAGCTCGCCGGACAGGCCCCGGGGGGAGCAGTACTTC
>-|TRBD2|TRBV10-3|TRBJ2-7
CAISEPGLAGGRSGEQYF
TGTGCCATCAGTGAGCCCGGACTAGCGGGAGGTAGGTCGGGAGAGCAGTACTTC
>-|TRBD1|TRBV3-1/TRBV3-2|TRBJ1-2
CASSLGQGGYGYTF
TGTGCCAGCAGCCTCGGACAGGGAGGATATGGCTACACCTTC
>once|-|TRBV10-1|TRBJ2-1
CASSEEGGFWNEQFF
TGCGCCAGCAGTGAGGAGGGGGGGTTCTGGAATGAGCAGTTCTTC
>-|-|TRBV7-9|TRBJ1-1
CASSLGSGGLGSNTEAFF
TGTGCCAGCAGCTTAGGTTCGGGGGGCCTTGGTTCGAACACTGAAGCTTTCTTT